This T cell receptor beta chain came from a study of blood T cell repertoires in COVID-19. Cohort placement rested on clinical history that participants reported themselves. Germline loops: CDR1 MDHEN, CDR2 SYDVKM. V was pared by 6 bases and J by 2 bases, with 10 bases between. CDR3 length: 13 residues. How the authors handled the data: Using reference gene primer amplification, nucleated cell counts were estimated. Here immunoSEQ multiplex PCR was the method, and the copy in TCRdb shows in-frame clones only, minus some. Clone size and the V and J calls come from that table; the DNA yielded D and trimming. The sample lists approximately 300,000 clones, approximately 85% occurring once. This clone was detected only a few times.

The rearrangement uses TRBV28 and TRBJ1-1, with D unresolved. The sample comprised PBMCs or T cells enriched from blood (not recorded which). The source of this sequence is a woman aged 25 to 45 who had recovered from COVID-19. The CDR3 DNA sequence: TGTGCCAGCAGCCCGGGTGTTAACACTGAAGCTTTCTTT. It translates to CASSPGVNTEAFF.